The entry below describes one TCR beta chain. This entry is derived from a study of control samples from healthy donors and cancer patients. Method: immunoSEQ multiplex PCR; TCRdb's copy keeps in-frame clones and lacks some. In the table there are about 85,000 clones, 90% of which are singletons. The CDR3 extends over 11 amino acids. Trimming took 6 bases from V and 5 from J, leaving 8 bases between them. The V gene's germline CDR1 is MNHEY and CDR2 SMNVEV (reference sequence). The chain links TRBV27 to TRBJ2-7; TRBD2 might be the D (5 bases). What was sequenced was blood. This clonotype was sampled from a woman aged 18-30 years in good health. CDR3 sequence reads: CASSRGNEQYF. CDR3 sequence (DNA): TGTGCCAGCAGCCGGGGAAACGAGCAGTACTTC.